Here is one TCR beta chain with its context. The antigen remains undetermined. This entry belongs to a study of graft-versus-host responses after intestinal transplantation. Study-wide background: Recipients had transplants, and these were multivisceral, liver-intestinal, or isolated intestinal. Anti-thymocyte globulin served as induction for all recipients, who then took tacrolimus and steroids for about three years. Findings and limits, study-wide: After transplant, early declines in HvG clones were associated with peak levels of circulating GvH clones. Graft-donor T cell macrochimerism in patients accompanied high graft-versus-host to host-versus-graft clonal ratios in allografts.

TCRdb keeps only in-frame clones here, not all; method: immunoSEQ multiplex PCR. This table has about 94,000 clones, over 75% appearing once. Germline assignment: CDR1 MNHEY and CDR2 SMNVEV (reference sequence). V shed 4 bases and J 5 bases; nucleotides not matched to a gene: 3. This CDR3 has 15 amino acids. This chain connects TRBV27 to TRBJ2-7; 15 bases match TRBD2. The source was unstimulated CD8+ T cells sorted from spleen or lymph node cells, collected before intestinal transplant. This TCR was sampled from a human donor who received an intestinal transplant. CDR3 loop: CASSWTSGRVDEQYF. The CDR3 DNA follows: TGTGCCAGCAGTTGGACTAGCGGGAGGGTAGACGAGCAGTACTTC.